One sample yielded the 5 T cell receptor beta chains listed below, sequenced in a study of memory B cells and T cells in multiple sclerosis. These receptors' targets are unknown. CFSE-dim autoproliferating and CFSE-high non-proliferating T cells from unstimulated culture were sequenced separately. About 50 million CFSE-labeled PBMCs were cultured less than nine days unstimulated, then replicate wells were pooled. Data came from immunoSEQ multiplex PCR; TCRdb stores just in-frame clones and leaves some out. The sample lists 46,000 or so clones, over 75% seen once, with about 1.1% in the top ten. The sequencing sample was made of PBMCs from blood kept in culture. These receptors all come from a human donor with multiple sclerosis.

The chain recombines TRBV27 with TRBJ2-7, with D possibly being TRBD1 (5 bases). The V end lost 5 bases, the J end lost 5 bases, and 10 bases lay between the germline ends. The CDR3 loop spans 12 amino acids. Germline CDR1 reads MNHEY; CDR2 reads SMNVEV (reference sequence). CDR3 residues: CASSTEGDEQYF. For the CDR3, the DNA is TGTGCCAGCAGTACCGAAGGGGACGAGCAGTACTTC.

The rearrangement uses TRBV30 and TRBJ1-2, with D uncertain. Per the germline V gene, CDR1 is GTSNPN and CDR2 is SVGIG (reference sequence). V lost 2 bases and J 1 base, leaving 5 bases between the germline ends. This CDR3 region has 12 residues. CDR3 sequence (DNA): TGTGCCTGGAGTTACAGTAACTATGGCTACACCTTC. This gives the protein CAWSYSNYGYTF.

V and J are TRBV2 and TRBJ2-3, with 9 bases aligning to TRBD2. The CDR3 has 17 amino acids. V shed 4 bases, J shed 3 bases, and the junction held 11 bases outside the gene matches. Looked up from germline, CDR1 is SNHLY and CDR2 is FYNNEI. The CDR3 DNA reads as TGTGCCAGCAGTGGTGTGCTCGGAGCGGGGGGTACAGATACGCAGTATTTT. This sequence encodes CASSGVLGAGGTDTQYF.

A few counts support this clone. The chain couples TRBV7-2 to TRBJ1-6; a possible D gene is TRBD1 (5 bases). CDR1 SGHTA and CDR2 FQGNSA come from the germline V gene. Trimming removed 2 bases at V and 8 bases at J, with 16 bases between. The CDR3 loop spans 16 amino acids. CDR3 in DNA: TGTGCCAGCAGCTTAAAGTTCTCAGGGAGGGATTCACCCCTCCACTTT. It yields the protein CASSLKFSGRDSPLHF.

This chain uses TRBV30 with TRBJ1-1; maybe TRBD1 (5 bases). Germline CDR1 GTSNPN, CDR2 SVGIG (reference sequence). V lost 1 base and J lost 6, with 6 bases in between. The CDR3 runs 11 residues. CDR3 loop: CAWSEGAEAFF. CDR3 sequence (DNA): TGTGCCTGGAGTGAAGGGGCTGAAGCTTTCTTT.